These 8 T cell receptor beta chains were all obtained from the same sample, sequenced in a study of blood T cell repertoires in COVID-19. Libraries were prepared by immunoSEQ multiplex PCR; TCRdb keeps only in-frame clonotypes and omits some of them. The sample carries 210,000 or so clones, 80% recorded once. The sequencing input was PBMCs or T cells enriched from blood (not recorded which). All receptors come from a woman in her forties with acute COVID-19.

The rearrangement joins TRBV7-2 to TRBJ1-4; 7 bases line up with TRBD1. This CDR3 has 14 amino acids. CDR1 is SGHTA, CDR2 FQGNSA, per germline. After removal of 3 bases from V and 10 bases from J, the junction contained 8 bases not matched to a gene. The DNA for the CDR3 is TGTGCCAGCAGCTTCGTTCAGGGGGAAGGAAAACTGTTTTTT. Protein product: CASSFVQGEGKLFF.

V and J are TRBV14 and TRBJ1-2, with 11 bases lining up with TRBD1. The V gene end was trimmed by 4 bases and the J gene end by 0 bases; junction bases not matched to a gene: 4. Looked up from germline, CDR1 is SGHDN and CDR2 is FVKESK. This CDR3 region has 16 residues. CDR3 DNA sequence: TGTGCCAGCAGCCGCGGGACAGGGGGAGCTAACTATGGCTACACCTTC. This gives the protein CASSRGTGGANYGYTF.

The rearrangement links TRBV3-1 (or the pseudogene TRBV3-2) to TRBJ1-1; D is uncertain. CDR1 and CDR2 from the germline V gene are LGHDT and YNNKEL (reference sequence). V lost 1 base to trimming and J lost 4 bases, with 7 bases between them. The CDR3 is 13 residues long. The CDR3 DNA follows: TGTGCCAGCAGCCAAGTTCCAGGCACTGAAGCTTTCTTT. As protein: CASSQVPGTEAFF.

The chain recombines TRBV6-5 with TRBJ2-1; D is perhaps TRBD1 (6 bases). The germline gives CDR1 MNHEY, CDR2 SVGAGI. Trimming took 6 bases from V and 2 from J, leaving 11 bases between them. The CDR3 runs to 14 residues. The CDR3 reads CASRAGAAYNEQFF. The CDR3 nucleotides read TGTGCCAGCAGAGCAGGGGCGGCCTACAATGAGCAGTTCTTC.

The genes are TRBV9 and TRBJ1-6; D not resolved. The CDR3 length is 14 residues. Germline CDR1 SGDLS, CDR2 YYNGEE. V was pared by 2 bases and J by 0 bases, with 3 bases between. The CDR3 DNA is TGTGCCAGCAGCGTCTCCTCCTATAATTCACCCCTCCACTTT. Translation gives CASSVSSYNSPLHF.

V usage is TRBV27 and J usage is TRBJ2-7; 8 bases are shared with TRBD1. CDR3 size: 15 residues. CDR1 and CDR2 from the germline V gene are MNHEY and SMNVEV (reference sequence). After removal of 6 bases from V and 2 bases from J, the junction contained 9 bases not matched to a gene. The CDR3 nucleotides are TGTGCCAGCAGGGCCCCTGGACAGGGAACCTACGAGCAGTACTTC. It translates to CASRAPGQGTYEQYF.

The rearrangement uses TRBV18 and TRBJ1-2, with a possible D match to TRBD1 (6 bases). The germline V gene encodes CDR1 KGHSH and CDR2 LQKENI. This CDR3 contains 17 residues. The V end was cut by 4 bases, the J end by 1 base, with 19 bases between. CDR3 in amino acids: CASSREGHPLRNYGYTF. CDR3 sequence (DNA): TGTGCCAGCTCACGTGAGGGACATCCGTTGCGTAACTATGGCTACACCTTC.

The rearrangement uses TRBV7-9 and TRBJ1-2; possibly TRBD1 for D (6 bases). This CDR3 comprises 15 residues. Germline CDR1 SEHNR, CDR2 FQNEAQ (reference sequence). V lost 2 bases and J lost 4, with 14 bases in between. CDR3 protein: CASSLQGHESYGYTF. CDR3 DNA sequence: TGTGCCAGCAGCTTACAGGGGCATGAGAGCTATGGCTACACCTTC. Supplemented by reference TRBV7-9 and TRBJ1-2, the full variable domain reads DTGVSQNPRHKITKRGQNVTFRCDPISEHNRLYWYRQTLGQGPEFLTYFQNEAQLEKSRLLSDRFSAERPKGSFSTLEIQRTEQGDSAMYLCASSLQGHESYGYTFGSGTRLTVV.